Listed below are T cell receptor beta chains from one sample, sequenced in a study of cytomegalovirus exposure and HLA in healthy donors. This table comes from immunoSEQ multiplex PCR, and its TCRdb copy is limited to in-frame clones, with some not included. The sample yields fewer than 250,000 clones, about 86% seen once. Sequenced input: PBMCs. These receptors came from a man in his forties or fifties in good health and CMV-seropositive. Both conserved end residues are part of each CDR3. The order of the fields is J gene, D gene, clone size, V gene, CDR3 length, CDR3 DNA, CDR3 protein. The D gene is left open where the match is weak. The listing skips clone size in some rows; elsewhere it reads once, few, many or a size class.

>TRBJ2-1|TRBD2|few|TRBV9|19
TGTGCCAGCAGCCGATTTGCCGGGACTAGCGGGAGGAAAAACAATGAGCAGTTCTTC
CASSRFAGTSGRKNNEQFF
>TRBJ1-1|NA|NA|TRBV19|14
TGTGCCAGTAGTATCGACACAGCGAACACTGAAGCTTTCTTT
CASSIDTANTEAFF
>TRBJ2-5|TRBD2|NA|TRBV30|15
TGTGCCTGGGGCCGGACTAGCGGTTTTCAAGAGACCCAGTACTTC
CAWGRTSGFQETQYF
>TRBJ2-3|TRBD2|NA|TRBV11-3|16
TGTGCCAGCAGCAATCATCTAGCGGGAGTCGCAGATACGCAGTATTTT
CASSNHLAGVADTQYF
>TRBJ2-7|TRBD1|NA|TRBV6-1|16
TGTGCCAGCAGTGAACCATGGACAGGGATGAACAACGAGCAGTACTTC
CASSEPWTGMNNEQYF
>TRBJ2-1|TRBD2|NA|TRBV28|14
TGTGCCAGCACCGGGACTAGCGGAAACAATGAGCAGTTCTTC
CASTGTSGNNEQFF
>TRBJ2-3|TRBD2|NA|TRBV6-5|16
TGTGCCAGCAGTTCCGGACTAGCGGGAGGAATAGGTACGCAGTATTTT
CASSSGLAGGIGTQYF
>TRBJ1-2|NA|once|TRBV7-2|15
TGTGCCAGCAGCGACGGGTCCCTTCCTAACTATGGCTACACCTTC
CASSDGSLPNYGYTF
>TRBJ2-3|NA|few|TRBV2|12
TGTGCCGCCTCGAGAGCTAGAGATACGCAGTATTTT
CAASRARDTQYF
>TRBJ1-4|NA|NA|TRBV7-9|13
TGTGCCAGCAGCCGTGGAACAGCTGAAAAACTGTTTTTT
CASSRGTAEKLFF
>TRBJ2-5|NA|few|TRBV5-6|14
TGTGCCAGCAGCTTGCCCGGGTCGGGGGAGACCCAGTACTTC
CASSLPGSGETQYF
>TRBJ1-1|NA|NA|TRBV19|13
TGTGCCACCACAGGGACAAAGAACACTGAAGCTTTCTTT
CATTGTKNTEAFF
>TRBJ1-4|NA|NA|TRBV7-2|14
TGTGCCAGCAGCTTACAGGATAACAACGAAAAACTGTTTTTT
CASSLQDNNEKLFF
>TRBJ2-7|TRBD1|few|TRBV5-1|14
TGCGCCAGCAGCTTGGAACAGGGGGCCCACGAGCAGTACTTC
CASSLEQGAHEQYF
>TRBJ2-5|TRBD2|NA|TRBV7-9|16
TGTGCCAGCAGCTCCGGGACTAGCGGGACTAAGAAGACCCAGTACTTC
CASSSGTSGTKKTQYF
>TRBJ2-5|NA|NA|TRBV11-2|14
TGTGCCAGCAGCTTAGTCAGGGTAGAAGAGACCCAGTACTTC
CASSLVRVEETQYF
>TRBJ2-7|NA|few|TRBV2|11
TGTGCCAGCAGTGGGGGAGTCGAGCAGTACTTC
CASSGGVEQYF
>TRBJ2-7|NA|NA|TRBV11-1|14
TGTGCCAGCAGCTTTGGGCGGGTTTCCTACGAGCAGTACTTC
CASSFGRVSYEQYF
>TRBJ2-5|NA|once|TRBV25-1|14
TGTGCCAGCAGTGAATGGGGCAGCAAAGAGACCCAGTACTTC
CASSEWGSKETQYF
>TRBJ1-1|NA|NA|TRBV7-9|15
TGTGCCAGCAGCGGAGGAGGGGCGACGAACACTGAAGCTTTCTTT
CASSGGGATNTEAFF
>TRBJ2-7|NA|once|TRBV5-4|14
TGTGCCAGCAGCTTGGGCAGGGCAAACTACGAGCAGTACTTC
CASSLGRANYEQYF
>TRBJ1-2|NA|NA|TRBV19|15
TGTGCCAGTAGTATAGAAGTTAGGGGCCGATATGGCTACACCTTC
CASSIEVRGRYGYTF
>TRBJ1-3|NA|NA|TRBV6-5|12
TGTGCCAGCAGTTCAACTGGAAACACCATATATTTT
CASSSTGNTIYF
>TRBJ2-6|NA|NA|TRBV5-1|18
TGCGCCAGCAGCTTGGGAGGCGGTCCACCCTCTGGGGCCAACGTCCTGACTTTC
CASSLGGGPPSGANVLTF
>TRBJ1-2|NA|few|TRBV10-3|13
TGTGCCATCAGTGAGACAGTGAACTATGGCTACACCTTC
CAISETVNYGYTF
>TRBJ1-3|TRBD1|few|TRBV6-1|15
TGTGCCAGCAGGGGACAGGGAGTCTCTGGAAACACCATATATTTT
CASRGQGVSGNTIYF
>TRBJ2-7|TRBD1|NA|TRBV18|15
TGTGCCAGCTCCCCTACCGGGACAGACCTTTACGAGCAGTACTTC
CASSPTGTDLYEQYF
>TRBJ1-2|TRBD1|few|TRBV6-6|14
TGTGCCAGCAGTCCGCGGGGACAGGGGGGAGGCTACACCTTC
CASSPRGQGGGYTF
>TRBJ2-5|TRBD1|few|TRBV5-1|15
TGCGCCAGCAGCTCGAAACCAGGGGGCAGGGAGACCCAGTACTTC
CASSSKPGGRETQYF
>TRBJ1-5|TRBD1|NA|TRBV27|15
TGTGCCAGCAGGGCCGGGACAGGGGGCAATCAGCCCCAGCATTTT
CASRAGTGGNQPQHF
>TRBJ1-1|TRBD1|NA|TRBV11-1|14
TGTGCCAGCAGGGGGACAGTAGGTTACACTGAAGCTTTCTTT
CASRGTVGYTEAFF
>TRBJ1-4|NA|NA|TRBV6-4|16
TGTGCCAGCAGAAATCCGGGGGGCGCGGGGGATGAAAAACTGTTTTTT
CASRNPGGAGDEKLFF
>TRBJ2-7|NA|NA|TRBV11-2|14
TGTGCCAGCAGCCACCAGGGACTCCTATACGAGCAGTACTTC
CASSHQGLLYEQYF
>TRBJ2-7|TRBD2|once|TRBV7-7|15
TGTGCTAGCAGCCAACGACTAGCGGGGATTTACGAGCAGTACTTC
CASSQRLAGIYEQYF
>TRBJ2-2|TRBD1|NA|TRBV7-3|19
TGTGCCAGCAGCTTTTTGCCCTCCGGGGACAGGGGTCTAAGCGGGGAGCTGTTTTTT
CASSFLPSGDRGLSGELFF
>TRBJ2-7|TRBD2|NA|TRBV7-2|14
TGTGCCAGCAGCACCCGACTAGCCCCCTACGAGCAGTACTTC
CASSTRLAPYEQYF
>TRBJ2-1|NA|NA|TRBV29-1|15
TGCAGCGGCATGGGAGACCGTAGCTCCTACAATGAGCAGTTCTTC
CSGMGDRSSYNEQFF
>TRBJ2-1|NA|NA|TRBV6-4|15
TGTGCCAGCAGTGACCGAGGACATACCTACAATGAGCAGTTCTTC
CASSDRGHTYNEQFF
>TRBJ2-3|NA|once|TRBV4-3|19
TGCGCCAGCAGTCTTGTCGGCGACGGTGGAGCGTTGAGCACAGATACGCAGTATTTT
CASSLVGDGGALSTDTQYF
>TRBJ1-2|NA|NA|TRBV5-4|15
TGTGCCAGCAGCTTATGGGGGCCCGCTAACTATGGCTACACCTTC
CASSLWGPANYGYTF
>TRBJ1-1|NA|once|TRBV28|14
TGTGCCAGCAGTGACCCAGGACTGAGCACTGAAGCTTTCTTT
CASSDPGLSTEAFF
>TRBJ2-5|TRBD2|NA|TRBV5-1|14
TGCGCCAGCAGCGACCCAGCGGGAGGAGAGACCCAGTACTTC
CASSDPAGGETQYF
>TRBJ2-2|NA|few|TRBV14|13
TGTGCCAGTACTCAGGGGAATTCCGGGGAGCTGTTTTTT
CASTQGNSGELFF
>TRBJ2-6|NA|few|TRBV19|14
TGTGCCACCCAGAGGAGGGGTGGGGCCAACGTCCTGACTTTC
CATQRRGGANVLTF
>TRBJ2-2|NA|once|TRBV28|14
TGTGCCAGCAGTTTAATCGCGGGAACCGGGGAGCTGTTTTTT
CASSLIAGTGELFF
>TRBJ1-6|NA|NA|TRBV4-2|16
TGTGCCAGCAGCTTCCACCCGGGTGTCCCAAATTCACCCCTCCACTTT
CASSFHPGVPNSPLHF
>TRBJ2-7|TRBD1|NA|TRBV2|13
TGTGCCAGCAGTGGGATACAGGGGGAAAAGCAGTACTTC
CASSGIQGEKQYF
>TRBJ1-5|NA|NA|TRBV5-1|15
TGCGCCAGCAGCTTGTACGGGGAGGGCAATCAGCCCCAGCATTTT
CASSLYGEGNQPQHF
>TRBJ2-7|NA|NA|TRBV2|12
TGTGCCAGCAGCGAACAGGTCTACGAGCAGTACTTC
CASSEQVYEQYF
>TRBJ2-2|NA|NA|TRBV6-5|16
TGTGCCAGCAGTTACTCCGGGGAATTAAACACCGGGGAGCTGTTTTTT
CASSYSGELNTGELFF
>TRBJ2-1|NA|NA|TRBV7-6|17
TGTGCCAGCAGCTTATCCCCTGCGACAAGCTCCTACAATGAGCAGTTCTTC
CASSLSPATSSYNEQFF